The clone carrying this T cell receptor beta chain was counted ten times or more. Its antigen is not known. Trimming left V 6 bases short and J 3 bases short, with 11 bases between. CDR1 and CDR2 (germline): LGHNT, FRNRAP. This CDR3 spans 13 amino acids. The sample belongs to a study of T-cell reconstitution after alpha-beta-depleted transplantation in children. Whole-study results and caveats: Alpha-beta T cells about two months after transplant reportedly derived from several hundred expanded graft clones.

A library of TCRbeta sequences, prepared with unique molecular identifiers, was generated. One entry per CDR3 protein, called by TCRdb with MiXCR from the PCR reads. The table has 180,000 or so distinct CDR3 sequences, about 6% seen once; the top ten hold under 5%. The TCR originated in a girl under two years old with combined immunodeficiency, due to receive a stem cell transplant. This sample comprised PBMCs, obtained before TCRalphabeta/CD19-depleted stem cell transplant. The rearrangement uses TRBV12-5 and TRBJ1-2; D not certain. CDR3 nucleotides: TGTGCTAGTGGAGTGGGTCCTCACTATGGCTACACCTTC. It yields the protein CASGVGPHYGYTF.